These 6 T cell receptor beta chains were sequenced from one sample in a study of blood T cell repertoires in COVID-19. Method: immunoSEQ multiplex PCR; TCRdb's copy keeps in-frame clones and lacks some. The sample records around 300,000 clones, 90% being singletons. The material sequenced was peripheral blood. The receptors here all came from a woman in her twenties or thirties with COVID-19, enrolled during active disease.

The chain recombines TRBV19 with TRBJ2-7; 7 bases align to TRBD1. From germline, CDR1 is LNHDA and CDR2 SQIVND (reference sequence). Trimming cost V 7 bases and J 1 base; bases outside gene matches: 7. This CDR3 has 14 residues. The CDR3 DNA follows: TGTGCCAGTAAAGGGGGCAGGGGATCCTACGAGCAGTACTTC. It encodes CASKGGRGSYEQYF.

The chain employs TRBV5-8 and TRBJ2-7; 9 nucleotides agree with TRBD1. V shed 3 bases, J shed 5 bases, and the junction held 9 bases outside the gene matches. CDR1 and CDR2 (germline): SGHTS, YDEGEE. This CDR3 is 15 amino acids long. The DNA of the CDR3 is TGTGCCAGCAGCTCCTCACCGGGACAGGGCAACGAGCAGTACTTC. This encodes CASSSSPGQGNEQYF.

The chain recombines TRBV4-1 with TRBJ2-3; 7 bases are shared with TRBD1. This CDR3 spans 15 amino acids. Looked up from germline, CDR1 is MGHRA and CDR2 is YSYEKL. Trimming cost V 2 bases and J 0 bases; bases outside gene matches: 2. The CDR3 is CASSQRQGSTDTQYF. CDR3 sequence (DNA): TGCGCCAGCAGCCAAAGACAGGGAAGCACAGATACGCAGTATTTT.

This rearrangement joins TRBV28 to TRBJ1-4; D is undetermined. Per germline, CDR1 MDHEN and CDR2 SYDVKM. The V gene lost 6 bases and the J gene lost 1 base, with 9 bases spanning the gap. The CDR3 sequence is 14 residues long. The CDR3, as DNA: TGTGCCAGCAGCACCCCACAAACTAATGAAAAACTGTTTTTT. Translation: CASSTPQTNEKLFF.

The V gene is TRBV9, the J gene TRBJ2-2, with unresolved D. The V end was cut by 2 bases, the J end by 4 bases, with 6 bases between. CDR1 and CDR2 from the germline V gene are SGDLS and YYNGEE. The CDR3 covers 13 residues. CDR3 coding DNA: TGTGCCAGCAGCGTTATCCTCACCGGGGAGCTGTTTTTT. This encodes CASSVILTGELFF.

The chain carries TRBV3-1 (or the pseudogene TRBV3-2) and TRBJ1-3, with unresolved D. The ends were cut back, 2 bases at V and 2 bases at J, with 7 bases in the middle. CDR3 size: 14 residues. The germline CDR1 and CDR2 sequences are LGHDT and YNNKEL (reference sequence). The CDR3 protein is CASSQQRTGNTIYF. Here the CDR3 DNA reads TGTGCCAGCAGCCAACAGCGTACTGGAAACACCATATATTTT.